A selection of T cell receptor beta chains follows, all from one sample in a study of blood T cells in healthy people across ages. TCRdb used MiXCR to reprocess the 5' RACE reads, holding one entry per CDR3 protein. The data show around 1.5 million distinct CDR3 sequences, with around 39% seen just once and 7.9% held by the top ten. What was sequenced was blood. Source of these receptors: a woman aged 18-29 years in good health. The CDR3 runs from the conserved cysteine through the conserved F or W. The D gene is left open where the match is weak. Size tells how often a clone was seen (once, few, many) or the class of an expanded clone, and some rows leave it out.

D	V	J	size	DNA	CDR3
TRBD1	TRBV27	TRBJ1-1	few	TGTGCCAGCAGTCCCCGGACAGGTTTTGAAGCTTTCTTT	CASSPRTGFEAFF
-	TRBV15	TRBJ2-3	-	TGTGCCACCCGGAGTCGGGCCACCACAGATACGCAGTATTTT	CATRSRATTDTQYF
TRBD1	TRBV7-2	TRBJ2-7	-	TGTGCCAGCAGCCCCGGGACAGGGTTACGCGAGCAGTACTTC	CASSPGTGLREQYF
TRBD1	TRBV18	TRBJ1-6	few	TGTGCCAGCTCACCAGGACAGGGATCACCCCTCCACTTT	CASSPGQGSPLHF
TRBD1	TRBV10-3	TRBJ2-7	few	TGTGCCAGCACAGGGGGCGTGAGCTCCTACGAGCAGTACTTC	CASTGGVSSYEQYF
TRBD2	TRBV27	TRBJ2-7	-	TGTGCCAGCAGTAAACTCTCTAGCGGGAGGGTTTGGACCTACGAGCAGTACTTC	CASSKLSSGRVWTYEQYF
-	TRBV6-5	TRBJ2-3	few	TGTGCCAGCAGTTATTTACGGGGCTCCTCAGATACGCAGTATTTT	CASSYLRGSSDTQYF
-	TRBV29-1	TRBJ2-3	few	TGCAGCGTTGAAGATCTTCGGTCTTCAGTGGATACGCAGTATTTT	CSVEDLRSSVDTQYF
TRBD1	TRBV6-2/TRBV6-3	TRBJ2-7	many	TGTGCCAGCAGTCCGAGACAGGGGACTTACGAGCAGTACTTC	CASSPRQGTYEQYF
-	TRBV24-1	TRBJ2-1	-	TGTGCCACCAGTGATTCGGGGCAGTACAATGAGCAGTTCTTC	CATSDSGQYNEQFF
-	TRBV20-1	TRBJ2-5	once	TGCAGTGCTAGAGGTATAAGCATTATCGCGCGAGCTACGAACAATGAGCAGTACTTC	CSARGISIIARATNNEQYF
TRBD1	TRBV20-1	TRBJ1-2	once	TGCAGTGCTCACGGACAGGGAGTGGACTATGGCTACACCTTC	CSAHGQGVDYGYTF
-	TRBV7-2	TRBJ1-6	-	TGTGCCAGCAGTTCCGTGGCGTCCTCACCCCTCCACTTT	CASSSVASSPLHF
TRBD1	TRBV20-1	TRBJ2-7	-	TGCAGTGCTAGAACGGCCCAGGGGGTCTACGAGCAGTACTTC	CSARTAQGVYEQYF
-	TRBV18	TRBJ2-1	few	TGTGCCAGCTCACGGAAAGGGGATGAGCAGTTCTTC	CASSRKGDEQFF
-	TRBV12-3/TRBV12-4	TRBJ1-5	few	TGTGCCAGCAGTGGCCTGGCGACGGGAAGCAATCAGCCCCAGCATTTT	CASSGLATGSNQPQHF
-	TRBV12-3/TRBV12-4	TRBJ2-2	once	TGTGCCAGCACTTTCAGTAACAGCCCCGGGGAGCTGTTTTTT	CASTFSNSPGELFF
-	TRBV7-2	TRBJ2-7	few	TGTGCCAGCAGCTTTCTGTGGACAGATTCCTCCTACGAGCAGTACTTC	CASSFLWTDSSYEQYF
-	TRBV7-8	TRBJ2-2	-	TGTGCCAGCAGCTTAGTCGGAGGCGGGGAGCTGTTTTTT	CASSLVGGGELFF
-	TRBV6-1	TRBJ1-1	few	TGTGCCAGCAGTTCCCGGGGGAGGGCGAACACTGAAGCTTTCTTT	CASSSRGRANTEAFF
TRBD2	TRBV12-3/TRBV12-4	TRBJ2-7	few	TGTGCCAGCAGTTTCACTAGCGGGAGGGGGGACGAGCAGTACTTC	CASSFTSGRGDEQYF
-	TRBV5-6	TRBJ1-6	once	TGTGCCAGCAGCTTAGGGGTAGGATCACCCCTCCACTTT	CASSLGVGSPLHF
-	TRBV20-1	TRBJ1-1	-	TGCAGTGCTACGGCAGGACAGATAATGAACACTGAAGCTTTCTTT	CSATAGQIMNTEAFF